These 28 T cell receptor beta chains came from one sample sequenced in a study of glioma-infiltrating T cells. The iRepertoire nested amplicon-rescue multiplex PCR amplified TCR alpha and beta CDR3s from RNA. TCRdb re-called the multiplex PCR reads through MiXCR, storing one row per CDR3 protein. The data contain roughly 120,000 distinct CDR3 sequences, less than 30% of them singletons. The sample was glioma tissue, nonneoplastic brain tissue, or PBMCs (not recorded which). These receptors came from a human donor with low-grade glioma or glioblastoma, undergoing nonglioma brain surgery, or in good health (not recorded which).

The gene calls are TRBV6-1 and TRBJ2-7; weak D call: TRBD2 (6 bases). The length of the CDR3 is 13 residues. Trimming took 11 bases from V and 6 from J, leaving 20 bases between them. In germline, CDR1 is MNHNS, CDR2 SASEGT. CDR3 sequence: CAGTTPGLPEQYF. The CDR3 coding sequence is TGTGCCGGCACTACCCCGGGACTCCCCGAGCAGTACTTC.

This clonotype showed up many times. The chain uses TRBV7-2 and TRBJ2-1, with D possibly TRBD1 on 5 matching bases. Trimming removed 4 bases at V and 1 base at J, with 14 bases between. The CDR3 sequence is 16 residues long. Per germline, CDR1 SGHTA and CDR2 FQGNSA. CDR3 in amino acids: CASSSQGFRSYNEQFF. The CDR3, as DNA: TGTGCCAGCAGCTCTCAGGGTTTTCGGTCCTACAATGAGCAGTTCTTC.

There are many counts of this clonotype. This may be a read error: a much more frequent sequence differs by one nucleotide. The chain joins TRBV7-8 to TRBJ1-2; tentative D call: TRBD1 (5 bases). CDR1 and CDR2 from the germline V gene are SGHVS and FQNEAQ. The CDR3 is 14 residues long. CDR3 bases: TGTGCCAGCGCCCCGACCGGACAAAGCTATGGCCACACCTTC. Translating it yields CASAPTGQSYGHTF.

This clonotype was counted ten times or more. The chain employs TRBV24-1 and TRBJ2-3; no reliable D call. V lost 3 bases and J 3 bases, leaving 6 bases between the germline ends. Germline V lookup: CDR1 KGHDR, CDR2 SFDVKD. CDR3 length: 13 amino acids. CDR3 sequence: CATSDLGTDTQYF. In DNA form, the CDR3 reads TGTGCCACCAGTGATCTAGGGACAGATACGCAGTATTTT.

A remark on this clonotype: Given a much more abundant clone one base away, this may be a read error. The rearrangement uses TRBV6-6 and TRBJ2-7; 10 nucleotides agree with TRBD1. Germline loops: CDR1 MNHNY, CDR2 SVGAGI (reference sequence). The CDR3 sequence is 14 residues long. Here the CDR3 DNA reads TGCGCCAGCAGTGAGGAGACAGGGGGCTACGAGCAGCACTTC. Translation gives CASSEETGGYEQHF.

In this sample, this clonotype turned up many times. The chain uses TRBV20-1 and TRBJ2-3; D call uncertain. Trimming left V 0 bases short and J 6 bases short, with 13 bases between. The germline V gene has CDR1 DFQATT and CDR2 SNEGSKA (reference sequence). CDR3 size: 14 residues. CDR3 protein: CSAREPLDLDTQYF. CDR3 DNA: TGCAGTGCTAGAGAGCCCCTTGATCTGGATACGCAGTATTTT.

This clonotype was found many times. CDR3 in amino acids: CASSPVQGGYGYTF. The CDR3 coding sequence is TGTGCCAGCTCACCAGTGCAGGGAGGCTATGGCTACACCTTC. The chain is built from TRBV18 and TRBJ1-2; maybe TRBD1 (5 bases). The CDR3 is 14 amino acids. The germline gives CDR1 KGHSH, CDR2 LQKENI. Trimming removed 2 bases at V and 4 bases at J, with 11 bases between.

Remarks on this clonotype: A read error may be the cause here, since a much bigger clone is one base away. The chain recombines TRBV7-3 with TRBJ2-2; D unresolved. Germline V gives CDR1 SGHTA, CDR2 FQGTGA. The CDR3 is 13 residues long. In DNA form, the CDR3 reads TGTGCAACCAGGTTCAAGGGCCCCGGGGAGCTGTTTTTT. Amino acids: CATRFKGPGELFF. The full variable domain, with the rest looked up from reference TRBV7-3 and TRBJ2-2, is GAGVSQTPSNKVTEKGKYVELRCDPISGHTALYWYRQSLGQGPEFLIYFQGTGAADDSGLPNDRFFAVRPEGSVSTLKIQRTERGDSAVYLCATRFKGPGELFFGEGSRLTVL.

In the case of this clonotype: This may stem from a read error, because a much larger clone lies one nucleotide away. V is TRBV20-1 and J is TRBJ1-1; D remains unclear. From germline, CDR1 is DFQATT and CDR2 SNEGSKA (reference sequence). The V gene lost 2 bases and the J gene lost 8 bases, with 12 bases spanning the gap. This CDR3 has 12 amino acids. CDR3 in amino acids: CSARRGTTEAFF. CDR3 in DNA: TGCAGTGCTAGACGGGGTACGACGGAAGCTTTCTTT.

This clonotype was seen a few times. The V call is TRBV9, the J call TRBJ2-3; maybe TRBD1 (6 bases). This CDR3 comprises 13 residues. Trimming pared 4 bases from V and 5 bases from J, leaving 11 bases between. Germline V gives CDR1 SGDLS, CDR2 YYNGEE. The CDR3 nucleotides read TGTGCCAGCAGCTTAACACAGGGAGATACGCAGTATTTT. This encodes CASSLTQGDTQYF.

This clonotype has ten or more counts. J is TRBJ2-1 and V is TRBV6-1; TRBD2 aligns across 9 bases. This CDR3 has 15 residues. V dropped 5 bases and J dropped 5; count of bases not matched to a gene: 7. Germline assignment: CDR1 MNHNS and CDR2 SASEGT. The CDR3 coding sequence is TGTGCCAGCAGTCAAATGGGACTAGCCAACAATGAGCAGTTCTTC. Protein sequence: CASSQMGLANNEQFF.

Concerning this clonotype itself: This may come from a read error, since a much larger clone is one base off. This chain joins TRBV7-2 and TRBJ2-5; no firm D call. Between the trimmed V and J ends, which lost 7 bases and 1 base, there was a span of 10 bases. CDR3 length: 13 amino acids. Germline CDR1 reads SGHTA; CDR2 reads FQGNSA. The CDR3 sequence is CASTWNFQETQYF. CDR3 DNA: TGTGCCAGCACCTGGAACTTCCAAGAGACCCAGTACTTC.

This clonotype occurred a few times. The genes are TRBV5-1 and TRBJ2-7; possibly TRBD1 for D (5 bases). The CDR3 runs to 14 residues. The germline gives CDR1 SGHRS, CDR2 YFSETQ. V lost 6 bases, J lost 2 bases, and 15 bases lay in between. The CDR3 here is CASNSETATYEQYF. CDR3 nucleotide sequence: TGCGCCAGCAACTCGGAGACAGCGACCTACGAGCAGTACTTC. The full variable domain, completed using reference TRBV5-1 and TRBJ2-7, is KAGVTQTPRYLIKTRGQQVTLSCSPISGHRSVSWYQQTPGQGLQFLFEYFSETQRNKGNFPGRFSGRQFSNSRSEMNVSTLELGDSALYLCASNSETATYEQYFGPGTRLTVT.

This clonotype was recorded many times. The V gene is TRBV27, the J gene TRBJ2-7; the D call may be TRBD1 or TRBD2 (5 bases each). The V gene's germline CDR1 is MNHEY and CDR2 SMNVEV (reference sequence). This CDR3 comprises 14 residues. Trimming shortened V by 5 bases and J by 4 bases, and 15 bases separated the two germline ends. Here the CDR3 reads CASSQPGRGYEQYF. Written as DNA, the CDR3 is TGTGCCAGCAGTCAACCGGGACGGGGATACGAGCAGTACTTC.

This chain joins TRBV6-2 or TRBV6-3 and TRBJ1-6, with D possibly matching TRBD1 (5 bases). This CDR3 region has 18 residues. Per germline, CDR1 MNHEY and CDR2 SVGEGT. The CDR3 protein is CGSSYSSGGFGYNSPLHF. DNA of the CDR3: TGTGGCAGTAGTTACTCGAGTGGGGGGTTTGGTTATAATTCACCCCTCCACTTT.

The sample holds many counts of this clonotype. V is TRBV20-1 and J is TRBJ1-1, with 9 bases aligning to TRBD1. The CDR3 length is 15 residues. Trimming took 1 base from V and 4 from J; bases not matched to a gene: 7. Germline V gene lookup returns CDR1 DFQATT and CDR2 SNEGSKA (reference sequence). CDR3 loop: CSARALGQGPTEAFF. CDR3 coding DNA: TGCAGTGCTAGAGCCCTGGGACAGGGCCCCACTGAAGCTTTCTTT.

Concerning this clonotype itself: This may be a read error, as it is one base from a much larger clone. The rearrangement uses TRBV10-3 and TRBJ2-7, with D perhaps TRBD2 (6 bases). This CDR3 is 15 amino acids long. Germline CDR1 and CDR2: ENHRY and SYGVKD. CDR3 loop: CAISKSVDGSYEQYF. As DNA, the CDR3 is TGTGCCATCAGTAAGTCAGTCGACGGGAGCTACGAGCAGTACTTC.

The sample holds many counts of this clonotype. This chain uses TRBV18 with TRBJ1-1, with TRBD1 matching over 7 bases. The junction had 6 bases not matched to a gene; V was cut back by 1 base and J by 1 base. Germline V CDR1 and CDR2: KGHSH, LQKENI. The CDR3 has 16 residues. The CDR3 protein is CASSPRQGNANTEAFF. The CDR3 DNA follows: TGTGCCAGCTCACCACGACAGGGAAACGCGAACACTGAAGCTTTCTTT.

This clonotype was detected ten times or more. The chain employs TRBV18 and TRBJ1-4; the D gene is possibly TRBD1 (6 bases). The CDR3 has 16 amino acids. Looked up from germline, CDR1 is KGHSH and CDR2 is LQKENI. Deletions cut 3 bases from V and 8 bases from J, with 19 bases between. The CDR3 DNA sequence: TGTGCCAGCTCACCCAAGTCGACAGGTTTGGGGGAAAAACTGTTTTTT. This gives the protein CASSPKSTGLGEKLFF.

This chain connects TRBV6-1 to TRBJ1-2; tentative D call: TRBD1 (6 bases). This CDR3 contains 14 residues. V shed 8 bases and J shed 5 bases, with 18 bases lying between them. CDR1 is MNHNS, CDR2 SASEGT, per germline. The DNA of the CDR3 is TGTGCCAGCTCCTCACGAACAGGGTCGTATGGCTACACCTTC. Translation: CASSSRTGSYGYTF.

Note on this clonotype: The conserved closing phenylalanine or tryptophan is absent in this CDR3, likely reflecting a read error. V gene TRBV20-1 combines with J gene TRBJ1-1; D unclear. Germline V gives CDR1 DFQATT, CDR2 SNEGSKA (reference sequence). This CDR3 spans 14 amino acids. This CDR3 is CSAGPQRMNIEAFS. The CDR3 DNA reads TGCAGTGCTGGCCCACAGAGAATGAACATTGAAGCTTTCTCT.

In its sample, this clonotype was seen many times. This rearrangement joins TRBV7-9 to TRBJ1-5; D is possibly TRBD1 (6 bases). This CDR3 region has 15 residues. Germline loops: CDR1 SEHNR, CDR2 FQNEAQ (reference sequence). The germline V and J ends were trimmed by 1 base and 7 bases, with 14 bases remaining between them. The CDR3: CASSLGGQKKQPQHF. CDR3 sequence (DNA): TGTGCCAGCAGCTTAGGAGGACAGAAGAAACAGCCCCAGCATTTT.

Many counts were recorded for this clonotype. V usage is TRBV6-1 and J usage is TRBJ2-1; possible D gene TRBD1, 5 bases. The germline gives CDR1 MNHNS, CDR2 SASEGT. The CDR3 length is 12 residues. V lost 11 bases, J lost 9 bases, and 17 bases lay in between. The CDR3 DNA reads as TGTGCCTCTACGGAAGGGGCCGGTGAGCAGTTCTTC. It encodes CASTEGAGEQFF.

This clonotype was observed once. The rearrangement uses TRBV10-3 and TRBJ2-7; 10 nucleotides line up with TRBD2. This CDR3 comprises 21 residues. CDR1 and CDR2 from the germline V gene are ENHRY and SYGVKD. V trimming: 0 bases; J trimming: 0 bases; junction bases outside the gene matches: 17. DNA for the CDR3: TGTGCCATCAGTGAGTCTTTTCCCGCGGGACTAGCGCGAGACTCCTCCTACGAGCAGTACTTC. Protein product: CAISESFPAGLARDSSYEQYF.

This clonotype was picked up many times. As DNA, the CDR3 is TGCAGTGCTAAAGCTAGCGACTACGAGCAGTACTTC. This gives the protein CSAKASDYEQYF. The chain is built from TRBV20-1 and TRBJ2-7; a possible D gene is TRBD2 (6 bases). CDR3 length equals 12 residues. The V end was cut by 4 bases, the J end by 3 bases, with 10 bases between. CDR1 is DFQATT and CDR2 is SNEGSKA in the germline V gene (reference sequence).

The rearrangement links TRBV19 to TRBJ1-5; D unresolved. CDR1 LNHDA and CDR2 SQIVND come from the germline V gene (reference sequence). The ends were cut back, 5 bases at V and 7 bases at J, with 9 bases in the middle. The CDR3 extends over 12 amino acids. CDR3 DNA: TGTGCCAGTAGTCCTCTATCCCAGCCCCAGCATTTT. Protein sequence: CASSPLSQPQHF.

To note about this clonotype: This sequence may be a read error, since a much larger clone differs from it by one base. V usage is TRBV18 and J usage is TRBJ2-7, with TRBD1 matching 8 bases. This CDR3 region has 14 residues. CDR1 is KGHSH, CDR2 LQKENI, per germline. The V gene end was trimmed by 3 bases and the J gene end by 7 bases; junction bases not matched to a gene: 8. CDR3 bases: TGTGCCAGCTCACCGGACAGGGTGGGCAATGAGCAGTACTTC. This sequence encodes CASSPDRVGNEQYF.

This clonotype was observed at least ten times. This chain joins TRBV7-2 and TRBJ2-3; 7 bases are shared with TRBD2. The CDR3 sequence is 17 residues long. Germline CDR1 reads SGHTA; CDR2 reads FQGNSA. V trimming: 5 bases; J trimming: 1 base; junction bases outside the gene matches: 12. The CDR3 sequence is CASSRDGGGGGTDTQYF. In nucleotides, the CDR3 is TGTGCCAGCAGCCGGGACGGCGGGGGAGGGGGCACAGATACGCAGTATTTT.